What follows are 17 T cell receptor beta chains derived from one specimen sequenced in a study of cytomegalovirus exposure and HLA in healthy donors (dated by TCRdb to between 2016 and 2019). The library was prepared using the immunoSEQ multiplex PCR assay. For the multiplex PCR, a mixture combining 60 forward primers for TCR Vbeta segments and 13 reverse primers for TCR Jbeta segments was used. TCRdb provides this immuneACCESS table in a form limited to in-frame rearrangements. Some clones are lacking; in checked studies, under half of them reflect an unresolved V gene, and why the rest are absent is not known. This sample holds some 200,000 clones; 80% to 85% were observed only once. 2.5% to 3.5% of the sample is in the top ten clones. Source material: PBMCs. Source of these receptors: a woman aged 40 to 50 in good health and CMV-seronegative.

The chain is built from TRBV29-1 and TRBJ1-1; D uncertain. CDR1 and CDR2 (germline): SQVTM, ANQGSEA. This CDR3 is 12 amino acids long. V gave up 7 bases and J gave up 0 bases, with 9 bases separating them. The CDR3 DNA follows: TGCAGCGGTTACAGCTTGAACACTGAAGCTTTCTTT. This codes for CSGYSLNTEAFF. The full variable domain, with the rest looked up from reference TRBV29-1 and TRBJ1-1, is SAVISQKPSRDICQRGTSLTIQCQVDSQVTMMFWYRQQPGQSLTLIATANQGSEATYESGFVIDKFPISRPNLTFSTLTVSNMSPEDSSIYLCSGYSLNTEAFFGQGTRLTVV.

This clone was counted between two and nine times. The rearrangement uses TRBV6-5 and TRBJ1-5, with a weak D call TRBD1 (5 bases). CDR1 is MNHEY, CDR2 SVGAGI, per germline. V was clipped by 5 bases and J by 2 bases, with 13 bases between them. CDR3 length: 15 amino acids. The CDR3 loop is CASSTGGGGNQPQHF. CDR3 DNA: TGTGCCAGCAGTACTGGGGGGGGAGGCAATCAGCCCCAGCATTTT.

This clone occurred once. The chain links TRBV27 to TRBJ2-3; 8 bases fit TRBD2. With V trimmed by 3 bases and J by 2 bases, 1 base remained unmatched. CDR3 length: 14 residues. The germline V gene has CDR1 MNHEY and CDR2 SMNVEV (reference sequence). The CDR3 reads CASSLGLVTDTQYF. CDR3 nucleotide sequence: TGTGCCAGCAGTTTGGGACTAGTCACAGATACGCAGTATTTT.

V is TRBV10-2 and J is TRBJ2-2; TRBD2 agrees at 11 bases. The CDR3 runs 15 residues. The junction had 7 bases not matched to a gene; V was cut back by 7 bases and J by 6 bases. Per germline, CDR1 WSHSY and CDR2 SAAADI. DNA of the CDR3: TGCGCCAGCAATCAACTAGCGGGAGCCCCCGGGGAGCTGTTTTTT. Translating it yields CASNQLAGAPGELFF.

The V gene is TRBV4-1, the J gene TRBJ1-1, with D perhaps TRBD1 (6 bases). This CDR3 is built from 14 residues. Germline CDR1 and CDR2: MGHRA and YSYEKL. V dropped 4 bases and J dropped 4 bases, with 13 bases sitting between them. The chain's CDR3 is CASSLSTGSTEAFF. CDR3 bases: TGCGCCAGCAGCCTATCCACAGGGAGCACTGAAGCTTTCTTT.

The gene calls are TRBV14 and TRBJ2-5; TRBD2 might be the D (6 bases). Germline V gene sequence: CDR1 SGHDN, CDR2 FVKESK. Between the trimmed V and J ends, which lost 4 bases and 5 bases, there was a span of 26 bases. This CDR3 region has 18 residues. CDR3 DNA: TGTGCCAGCAGCCTAGAATCGGCGGGACTCAAAACGTGGGAGACCCAGTACTTC. Translation gives CASSLESAGLKTWETQYF.

Here the CDR3 reads CASSPLAGKGTQYF. In DNA form, the CDR3 reads TGTGCCAGCAGTCCGCTAGCGGGCAAGGGTACGCAGTATTTT. V is TRBV27 and J is TRBJ2-3, with TRBD2 identical over 8 bases. Germline CDR1 and CDR2: MNHEY and SMNVEV (reference sequence). The ends lost 5 bases at V and 8 bases at J; junction bases unmatched: 9. There are 14 residues in the CDR3.

This chain joins TRBV27 and TRBJ2-1; 8 positions agree with TRBD2. The CDR3 is 16 amino acids. The V gene end was trimmed by 6 bases and the J gene end by 1 base; junction bases not matched to a gene: 8. Germline assignment: CDR1 MNHEY and CDR2 SMNVEV (reference sequence). The CDR3 sequence: CASRASSGRSYNEQFF. CDR3 bases: TGTGCCAGCAGGGCATCTAGCGGGCGGTCCTACAATGAGCAGTTCTTC.

A few counts support this clone. The chain couples TRBV7-9 to TRBJ1-1; unclear D gene. This CDR3 spans 11 amino acids. Germline V gene lookup returns CDR1 SEHNR and CDR2 FQNEAQ (reference sequence). The V gene lost 4 bases and the J gene lost 7 bases, with 7 bases spanning the gap. CDR3 coding DNA: TGTGCCAGCAGCTACTATAATGAAGCTTTCTTT. It is translated as CASSYYNEAFF.

The chain links TRBV7-9 to TRBJ2-7; D gene ambiguous. Germline V gene lookup returns CDR1 SEHNR and CDR2 FQNEAQ (reference sequence). The CDR3 covers 11 residues. The V end lost 5 bases, the J end lost 3 bases, and 5 bases lay between the germline ends. DNA for the CDR3: TGTGCCAGCAGCCGCGACTACGAGCAGTACTTC. It translates to CASSRDYEQYF.

This sequence joins TRBV28 and TRBJ1-2; D unclear. Germline V gene sequence: CDR1 MDHEN, CDR2 SYDVKM. The V gene lost 8 bases and the J gene lost 0 bases, with 13 bases spanning the gap. The length of the CDR3 is 14 residues. CDR3 sequence: CASSEEPTNYGYTF. DNA for the CDR3: TGTGCCAGCTCCGAGGAACCTACTAACTATGGCTACACCTTC.

A word on this clone: A junction boundary mismatches the germline segment, possibly from a read error. The V and J genes are TRBV20-1 and TRBJ1-2; D call uncertain. CDR3 length: 10 residues. Germline V gene lookup returns CDR1 DFQATT and CDR2 SNEGSKA (reference sequence). Here the CDR3 reads CSAPKYGYTF. In nucleotides, the CDR3 is TGCAGTGCTCCTAAGTATGGCTACACCTTC.

This chain uses TRBV5-1 with TRBJ1-4, with 7 bases aligning to TRBD1. CDR1 and CDR2 from the germline V gene are SGHRS and YFSETQ. The CDR3 length is 15 residues. Trimming removed 8 bases from V and 4 bases from J; junction bases left unmatched: 11. The CDR3 DNA is TGCGCCAGTTCCCTCCGGGACAGCCTTAATGAAAAACTGTTTTTT. Protein: CASSLRDSLNEKLFF.

This chain links TRBV10-3 with TRBJ2-7; 8 nucleotides align to TRBD2. The CDR3 runs 14 residues. Looked up from germline, CDR1 is ENHRY and CDR2 is SYGVKD. After removal of 0 bases from V and 6 bases from J, the junction contained 4 bases not matched to a gene. CDR3 DNA: TGTGCCATCAGTGAGTCGACCGGGAGGGGCGAGCAGTACTTC. Amino acids: CAISESTGRGEQYF.

This chain joins TRBV29-1 and TRBJ1-2; weak D call: TRBD1 (5 bases). The CDR3 runs to 13 residues. With 6 bases removed from V and 4 bases from J, the gap between germline ends came to 15 bases. CDR1 is SQVTM, CDR2 ANQGSEA, per germline. The CDR3 region is CSVGLDVAYGYTF. CDR3 nucleotides: TGCAGCGTGGGACTTGATGTAGCCTATGGCTACACCTTC.

The V gene is TRBV27, the J gene TRBJ2-7; the D gene is possibly TRBD1 (7 bases). V was cut by 3 bases and J by 1 base, with 13 bases left in between. The CDR3 is 15 residues long. Germline V gene data show CDR1 as MNHEY and CDR2 as SMNVEV (reference sequence). For the CDR3, the DNA is TGTGCCAGCAGTTTTAGGCAGGGGGGTTCCTACGAGCAGTACTTC. It codes for CASSFRQGGSYEQYF.

The chain links TRBV7-9 to TRBJ2-3, with D uncertain. This CDR3 contains 14 residues. The V gene's germline CDR1 is SEHNR and CDR2 FQNEAQ (reference sequence). Trimming shortened V by 5 bases and J by 3 bases, and 12 bases separated the two germline ends. Here the CDR3 reads CASSLVLGTDTQYF. The CDR3 bases are TGTGCCAGCAGCCTGGTCCTCGGGACAGATACGCAGTATTTT.